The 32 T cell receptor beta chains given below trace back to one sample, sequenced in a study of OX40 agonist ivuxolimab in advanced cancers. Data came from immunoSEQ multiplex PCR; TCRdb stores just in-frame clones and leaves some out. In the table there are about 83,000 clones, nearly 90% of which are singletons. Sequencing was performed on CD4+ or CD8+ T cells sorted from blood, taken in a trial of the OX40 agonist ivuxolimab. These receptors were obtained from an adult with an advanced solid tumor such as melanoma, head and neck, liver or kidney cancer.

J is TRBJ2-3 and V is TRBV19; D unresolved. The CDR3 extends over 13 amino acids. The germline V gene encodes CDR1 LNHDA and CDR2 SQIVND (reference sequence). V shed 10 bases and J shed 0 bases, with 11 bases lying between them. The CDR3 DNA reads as TGTGCCATTGTGGACCATAGCACAGATACGCAGTATTTT. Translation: CAIVDHSTDTQYF.

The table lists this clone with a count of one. The CDR3 coding sequence is TGTGCCAGCAGTGATCCCGCGGGACTAGCGGGAAGGTTCTCCTACGAGCAGTACTTC. Translated, it gives CASSDPAGLAGRFSYEQYF. V usage is TRBV6-1 and J usage is TRBJ2-7, with 13 positions matching TRBD2. V gave up 3 bases and J gave up 0 bases; unmatched junction bases: 11. The germline V gene has CDR1 MNHNS and CDR2 SASEGT. The CDR3 is 19 amino acids.

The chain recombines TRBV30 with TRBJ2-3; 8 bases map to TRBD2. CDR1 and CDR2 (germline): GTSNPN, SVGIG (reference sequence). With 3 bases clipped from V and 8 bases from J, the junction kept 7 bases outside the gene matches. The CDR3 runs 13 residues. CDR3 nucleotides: TGTGCCTGGAGCCTAGGACTAGCCGGTACGCAGTATTTT. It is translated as CAWSLGLAGTQYF.

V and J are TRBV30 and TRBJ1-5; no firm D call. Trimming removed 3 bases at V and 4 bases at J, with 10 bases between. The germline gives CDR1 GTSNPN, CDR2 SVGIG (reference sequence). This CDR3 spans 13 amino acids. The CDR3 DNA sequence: TGTGCCTGGAGCAGGCAGTCTAATCAGCCCCAGCATTTT. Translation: CAWSRQSNQPQHF.

The CDR3 sequence is CASSYSRQGKTLEQFF. CDR3 DNA: TGTGCCAGCAGTTACTCGAGGCAGGGAAAGACATTAGAGCAGTTCTTC. The chain joins TRBV6-5 to TRBJ2-1; possibly TRBD1 for D (5 bases). Germline CDR1 is MNHEY and CDR2 is SVGAGI. The length of the CDR3 is 16 residues. Trimming stripped 0 bases from V and 10 bases from J, with 19 bases between.

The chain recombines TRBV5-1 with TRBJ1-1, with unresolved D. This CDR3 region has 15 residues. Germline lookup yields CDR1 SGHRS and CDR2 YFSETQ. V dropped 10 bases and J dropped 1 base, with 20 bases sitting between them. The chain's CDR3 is CAPHRTVNQNTEAFF. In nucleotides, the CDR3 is TGCGCCCCTCACCGAACAGTGAACCAGAACACTGAAGCTTTCTTT.

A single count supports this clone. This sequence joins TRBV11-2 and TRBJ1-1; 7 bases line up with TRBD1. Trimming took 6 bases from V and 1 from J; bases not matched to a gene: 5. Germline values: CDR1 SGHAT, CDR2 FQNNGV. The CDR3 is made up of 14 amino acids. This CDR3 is CASSSWTGNTEAFF. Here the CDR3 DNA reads TGTGCCAGCAGTTCATGGACAGGGAACACTGAAGCTTTCTTT.

CDR3 region: CASGEETQYF. The CDR3, as DNA: TGTGCCAGTGGGGAAGAGACCCAGTACTTC. This sequence joins TRBV6-1 and TRBJ2-5, with no clear D. CDR3 size: 10 residues. The V gene lost 9 bases and the J gene lost 3 bases, with 5 bases spanning the gap. Germline CDR1 reads MNHNS; CDR2 reads SASEGT.

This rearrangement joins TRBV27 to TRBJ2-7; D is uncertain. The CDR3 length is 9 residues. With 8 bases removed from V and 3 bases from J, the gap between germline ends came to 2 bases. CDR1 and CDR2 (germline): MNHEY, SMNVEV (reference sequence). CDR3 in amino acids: CASYYEQYF. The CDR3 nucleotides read TGTGCCAGCTACTACGAGCAGTACTTC.

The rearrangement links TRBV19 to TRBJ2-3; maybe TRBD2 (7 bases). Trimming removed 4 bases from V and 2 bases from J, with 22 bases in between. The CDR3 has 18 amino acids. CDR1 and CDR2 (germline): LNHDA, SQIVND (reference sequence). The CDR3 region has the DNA TGTGCCAGTAGTAATATACAGGGCAGGGACTACCACACAGATACGCAGTATTTT. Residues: CASSNIQGRDYHTDTQYF.

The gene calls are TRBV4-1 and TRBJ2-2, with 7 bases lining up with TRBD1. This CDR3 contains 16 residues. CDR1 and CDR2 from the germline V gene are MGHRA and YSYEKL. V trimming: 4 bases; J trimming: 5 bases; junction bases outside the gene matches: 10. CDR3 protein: CASSPQGPRGTGELFF. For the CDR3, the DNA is TGCGCCAGCAGCCCACAGGGACCCAGGGGGACCGGGGAGCTGTTTTTT.

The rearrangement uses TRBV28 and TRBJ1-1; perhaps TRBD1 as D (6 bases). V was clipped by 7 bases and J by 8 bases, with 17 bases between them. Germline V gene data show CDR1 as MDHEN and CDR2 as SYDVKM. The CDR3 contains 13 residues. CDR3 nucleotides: TGTGCCAGCAAAGGGGGAGTGAGGTTCGAAGCTTTCTTT. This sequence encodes CASKGGVRFEAFF.

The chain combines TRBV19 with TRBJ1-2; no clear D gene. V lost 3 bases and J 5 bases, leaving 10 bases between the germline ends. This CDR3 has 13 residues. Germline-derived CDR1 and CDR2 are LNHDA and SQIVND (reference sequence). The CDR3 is CASSIRFSYGYTF. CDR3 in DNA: TGTGCCAGTAGTATTCGCTTCTCGTATGGCTACACCTTC. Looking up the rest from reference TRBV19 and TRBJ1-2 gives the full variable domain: DGGITQSPKYLFRKEGQNVTLSCEQNLNHDAMYWYRQDPGQGLRLIYYSQIVNDFQKGDIAEGYSVSREKKESFPLTVTSAQKNPTAFYLCASSIRFSYGYTFGSGTRLTVV.

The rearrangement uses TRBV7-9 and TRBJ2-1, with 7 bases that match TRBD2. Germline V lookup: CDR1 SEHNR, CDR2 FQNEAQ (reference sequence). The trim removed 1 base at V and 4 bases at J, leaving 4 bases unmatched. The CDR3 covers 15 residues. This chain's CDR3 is CASSLDLAVYNEQFF. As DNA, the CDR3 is TGTGCCAGCAGCTTAGACCTAGCGGTATACAATGAGCAGTTCTTC.

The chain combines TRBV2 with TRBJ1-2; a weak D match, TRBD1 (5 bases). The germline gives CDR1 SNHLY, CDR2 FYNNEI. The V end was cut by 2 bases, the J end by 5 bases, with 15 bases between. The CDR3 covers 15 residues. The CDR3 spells CASSERAPGAYGYTF. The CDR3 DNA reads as TGTGCCAGCAGTGAAAGGGCGCCCGGGGCATATGGCTACACCTTC.

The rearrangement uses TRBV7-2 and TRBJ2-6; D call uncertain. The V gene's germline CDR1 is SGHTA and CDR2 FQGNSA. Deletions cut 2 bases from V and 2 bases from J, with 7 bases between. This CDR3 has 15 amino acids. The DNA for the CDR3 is TGTGCCAGCAGCTTACCGGTCACTGGGGCCAACGTCCTGACTTTC. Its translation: CASSLPVTGANVLTF.

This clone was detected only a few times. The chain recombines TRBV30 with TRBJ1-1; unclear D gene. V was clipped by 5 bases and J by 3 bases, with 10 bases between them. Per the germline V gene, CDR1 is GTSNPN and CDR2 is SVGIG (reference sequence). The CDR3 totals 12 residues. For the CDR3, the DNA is TGTGCCTGGGTCTCGGGGTACACTGAAGCTTTCTTT. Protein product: CAWVSGYTEAFF.

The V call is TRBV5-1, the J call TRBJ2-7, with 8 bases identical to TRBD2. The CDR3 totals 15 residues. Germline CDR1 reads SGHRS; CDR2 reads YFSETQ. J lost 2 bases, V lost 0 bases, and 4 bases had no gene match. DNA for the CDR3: TGCGCCAGCAGCTTGGGGCCGCGGGGGGCCTACGAGCAGTACTTC. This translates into CASSLGPRGAYEQYF.

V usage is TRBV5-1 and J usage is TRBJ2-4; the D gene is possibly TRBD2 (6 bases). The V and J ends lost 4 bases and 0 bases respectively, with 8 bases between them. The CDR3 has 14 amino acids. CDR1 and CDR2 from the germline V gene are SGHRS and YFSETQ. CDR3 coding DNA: TGCGCCAGCAGCGTGGGACTAGCCAAAAACATTCAGTACTTC. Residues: CASSVGLAKNIQYF. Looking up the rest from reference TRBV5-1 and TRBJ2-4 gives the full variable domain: KAGVTQTPRYLIKTRGQQVTLSCSPISGHRSVSWYQQTPGQGLQFLFEYFSETQRNKGNFPGRFSGRQFSNSRSEMNVSTLELGDSALYLCASSVGLAKNIQYFGAGTRLSVL.

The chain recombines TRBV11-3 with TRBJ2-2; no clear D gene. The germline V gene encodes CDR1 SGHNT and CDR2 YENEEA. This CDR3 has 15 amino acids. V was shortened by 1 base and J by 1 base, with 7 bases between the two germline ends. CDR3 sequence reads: CASSLGRLNTGELFF. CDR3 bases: TGTGCCAGCAGCTTAGGACGACTGAACACCGGGGAGCTGTTTTTT.

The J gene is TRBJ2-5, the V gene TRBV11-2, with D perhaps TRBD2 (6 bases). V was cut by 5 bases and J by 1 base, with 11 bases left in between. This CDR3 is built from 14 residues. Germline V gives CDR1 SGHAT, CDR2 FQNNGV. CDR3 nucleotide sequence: TGTGCCAGCAGCCCCCCGGGACTCCAAGAGACCCAGTACTTC. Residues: CASSPPGLQETQYF.

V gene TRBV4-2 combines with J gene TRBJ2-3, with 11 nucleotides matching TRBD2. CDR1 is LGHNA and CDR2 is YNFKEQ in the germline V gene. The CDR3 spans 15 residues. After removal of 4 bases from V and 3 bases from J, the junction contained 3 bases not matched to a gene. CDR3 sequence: CASSLLAGVTDTQYF. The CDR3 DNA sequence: TGTGCCAGCAGCCTACTAGCGGGAGTGACAGATACGCAGTATTTT.

The CDR3 nucleotides are TGCGCCAGCAGCCAAGATGAAAGGGGGTCCTACGAGCAGTACTTC. It encodes CASSQDERGSYEQYF. V gene TRBV4-1 combines with J gene TRBJ2-7; D possibly corresponds to TRBD1 (6 bases). The CDR3 sequence is 15 residues long. Germline V CDR1 and CDR2: MGHRA, YSYEKL. Trimming cost V 0 bases and J 1 base, with 10 bases left between them.

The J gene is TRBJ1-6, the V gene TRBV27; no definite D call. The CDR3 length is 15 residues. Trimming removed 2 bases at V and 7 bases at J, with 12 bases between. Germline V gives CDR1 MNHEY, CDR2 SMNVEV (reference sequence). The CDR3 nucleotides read TGTGCCAGCAGTTTACCCCCGGACGGGAATTCACCCCTCCACTTT. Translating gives CASSLPPDGNSPLHF.

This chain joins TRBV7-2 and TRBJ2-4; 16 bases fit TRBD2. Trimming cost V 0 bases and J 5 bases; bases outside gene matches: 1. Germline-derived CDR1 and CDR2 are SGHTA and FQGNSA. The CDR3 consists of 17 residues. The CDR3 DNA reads TGTGCCAGCAGCTTAGCTGGGACTAGCGGGGGGGAAAACATTCAGTACTTC. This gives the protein CASSLAGTSGGENIQYF.

This chain's CDR3 is CASLDWTRDTQYF. The DNA for the CDR3 is TGTGCCAGTCTCGACTGGACCCGCGATACGCAGTATTTT. The rearrangement uses TRBV28 and TRBJ2-3; no clear D gene. The CDR3 totals 13 residues. Germline lookup yields CDR1 MDHEN and CDR2 SYDVKM. V was clipped by 9 bases and J by 6 bases, with 16 bases between them.

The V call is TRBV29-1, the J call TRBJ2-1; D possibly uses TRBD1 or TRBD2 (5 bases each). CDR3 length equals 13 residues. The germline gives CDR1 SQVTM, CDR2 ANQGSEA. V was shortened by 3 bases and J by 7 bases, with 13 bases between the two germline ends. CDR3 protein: CSVDRAGTNEQFF. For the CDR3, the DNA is TGCAGCGTTGATAGGGCAGGGACGAATGAGCAGTTCTTC.

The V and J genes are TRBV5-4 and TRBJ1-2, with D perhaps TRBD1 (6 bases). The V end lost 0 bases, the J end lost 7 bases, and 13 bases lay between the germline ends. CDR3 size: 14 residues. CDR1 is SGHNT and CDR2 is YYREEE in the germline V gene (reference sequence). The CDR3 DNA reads TGTGCCAGCAGCTTGGCCGGGGGGGCCACTGGCTACACCTTC. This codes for CASSLAGGATGYTF.

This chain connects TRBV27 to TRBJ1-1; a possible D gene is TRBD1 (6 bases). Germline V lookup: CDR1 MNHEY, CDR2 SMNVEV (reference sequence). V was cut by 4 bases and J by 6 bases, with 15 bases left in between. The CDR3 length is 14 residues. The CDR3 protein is CASSSWGLGAEAFF. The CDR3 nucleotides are TGTGCCAGCAGTTCCTGGGGGCTGGGCGCTGAAGCTTTCTTT.

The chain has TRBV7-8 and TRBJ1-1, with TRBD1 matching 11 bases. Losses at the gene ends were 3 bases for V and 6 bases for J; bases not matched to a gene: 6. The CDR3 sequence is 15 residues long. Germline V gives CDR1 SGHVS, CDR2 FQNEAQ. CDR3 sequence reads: CASSFGWDRGSEAFF. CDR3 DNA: TGTGCCAGCAGCTTTGGTTGGGACAGGGGGTCTGAAGCTTTCTTT.

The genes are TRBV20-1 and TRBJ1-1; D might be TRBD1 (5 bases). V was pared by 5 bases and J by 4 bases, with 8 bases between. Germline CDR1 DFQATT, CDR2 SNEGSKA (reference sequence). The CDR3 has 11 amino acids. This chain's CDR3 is CSASGTTEAFF. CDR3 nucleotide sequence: TGCAGTGCTTCCGGGACCACTGAAGCTTTCTTT.

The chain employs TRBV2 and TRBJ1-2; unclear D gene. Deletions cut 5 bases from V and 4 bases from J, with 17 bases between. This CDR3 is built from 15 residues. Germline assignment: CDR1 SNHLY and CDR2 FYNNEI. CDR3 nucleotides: TGTGCCAGCAGTCCCCGGGAGTGGTCGAGCTATGGCTACACCTTC. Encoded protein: CASSPREWSSYGYTF. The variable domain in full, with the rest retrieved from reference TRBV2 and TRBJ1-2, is EPEVTQTPSHQVTQMGQEVILRCVPISNHLYFYWYRQILGQKVEFLVSFYNNEISEKSEIFDDQFSVERPDGSNFTLKIRSTKLEDSAMYFCASSPREWSSYGYTFGSGTRLTVV.